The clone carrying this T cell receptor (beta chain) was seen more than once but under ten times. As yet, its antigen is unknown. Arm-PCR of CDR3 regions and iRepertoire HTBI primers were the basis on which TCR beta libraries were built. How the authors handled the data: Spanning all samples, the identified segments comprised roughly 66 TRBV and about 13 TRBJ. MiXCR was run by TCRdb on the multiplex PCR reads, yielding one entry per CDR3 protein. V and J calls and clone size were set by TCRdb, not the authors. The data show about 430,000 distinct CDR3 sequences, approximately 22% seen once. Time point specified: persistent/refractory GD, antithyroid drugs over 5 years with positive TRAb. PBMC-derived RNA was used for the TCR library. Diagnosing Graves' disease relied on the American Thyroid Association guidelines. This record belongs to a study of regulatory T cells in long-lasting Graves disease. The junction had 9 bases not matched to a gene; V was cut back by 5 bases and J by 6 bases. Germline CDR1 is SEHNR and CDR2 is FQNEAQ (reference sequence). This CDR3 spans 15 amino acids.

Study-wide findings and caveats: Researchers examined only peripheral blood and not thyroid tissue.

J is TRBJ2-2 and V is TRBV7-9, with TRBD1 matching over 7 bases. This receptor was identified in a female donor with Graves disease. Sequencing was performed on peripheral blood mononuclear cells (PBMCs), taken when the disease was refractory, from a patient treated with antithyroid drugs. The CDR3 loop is CASSALRGLAGELFF. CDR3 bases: TGTGCCAGCAGCGCCTTGAGGGGGCTGGCCGGGGAGCTGTTTTTT.